This record concerns one T cell receptor beta chain sequence. Its antigen is not known. Germline V gene lookup returns CDR1 MNHEY and CDR2 SMNVEV (reference sequence). CDR3 size: 14 residues. V was shortened by 5 bases and J by 3 bases, with 13 bases between the two germline ends. Expressed TCRB transcripts were sequenced, since all the RNA that had been isolated was reverse transcribed. It was found that naive, central memory and regulatory T cell samples averaged about 3.4 million reads. TCRdb's table, derived via immunoSEQ multiplex PCR, lists solely in-frame clones and lacks some. Among 150,000 to 200,000 clones listed, 9% were seen once. Using CD45RO/CCR7/CD25/CD127/CD95/CD27, CD4+ naive, central memory, regulatory and stem cell-like memory cells were sorted. The sample comes from a study of beta chain features in type 1 diabetes. Study-wide results and limits: Possible PCR preference for shorter templates applied equally to patients and controls. In every one of the four CD4+ subsets, TCRB CDR3s were moderately but significantly shorter in Type 1 diabetes patients.

This chain uses TRBV27 with TRBJ1-2, with D uncertain. The specimen sequenced was central memory CD4+ T cells from blood. The receptor's source is a woman under 40 with type 1 diabetes. The CDR3 protein is CASSPHGGDYGYTF. In DNA, the CDR3 is TGTGCCAGCAGTCCCCATGGAGGTGACTATGGCTACACCTTC.